This entry lists 3 T cell receptor beta chains sequenced from one sample in a study of siplizumab effects on memory and regulatory T cells. TCRdb's table, derived via immunoSEQ multiplex PCR, lists solely in-frame clones and lacks some. The data show around 99,000 clones, roughly 94% seen once. Sequencing was performed on Tregs sorted from blood. The origin of the receptors is a human donor in good health.

This clone was detected a few times. CDR3 bases: TGCGCCAGCAGCTTCCTTCCCACCGGACAGGGGAGGAGGGGTACTGAAGCTTTCTTT. Residues: CASSFLPTGQGRRGTEAFF. V gene TRBV5-1 combines with J gene TRBJ1-1; 9 bases are shared with TRBD1. Germline CDR1 SGHRS, CDR2 YFSETQ. The length of the CDR3 is 19 residues. The J segment lost 5 bases and the V segment lost 2 bases, leaving 19 bases of the junction unmatched. Full variable domain (outside the CDR3, taken from reference TRBV5-1 and TRBJ1-1): KAGVTQTPRYLIKTRGQQVTLSCSPISGHRSVSWYQQTPGQGLQFLFEYFSETQRNKGNFPGRFSGRQFSNSRSEMNVSTLELGDSALYLCASSFLPTGQGRRGTEAFFGQGTRLTVV.

J is TRBJ1-2 and V is TRBV5-1, with 9 bases that match TRBD1. This CDR3 is built from 12 residues. CDR1 is SGHRS, CDR2 YFSETQ, per germline. V lost 4 bases to trimming and J lost 12 bases; unmatched junction nucleotides: 7. This CDR3 is CASSLSGTGNTF. Here the CDR3 DNA reads TGCGCCAGCAGCCTCTCCGGGACAGGGAACACCTTC.

This chain connects TRBV29-1 to TRBJ2-7; D may correspond to TRBD1 or TRBD2 (5 bases each). The germline V and J ends were trimmed by 4 bases and 5 bases, with 18 bases remaining between them. This CDR3 has 14 amino acids. Per germline, CDR1 SQVTM and CDR2 ANQGSEA. CDR3 amino acids: CSVVPGLSRDEQYF. CDR3 nucleotide sequence: TGCAGCGTTGTACCGGGGCTCTCGAGGGACGAGCAGTACTTC.